This TCR beta chain was obtained from a study of blood T cell repertoires in COVID-19 (dated by TCRdb to about 2020). Regarding the study in general: Samples from collaborators originated in the United States, Italy and Spain and spanned both the acute and convalescent phases of COVID-19. The repertoires were released in a freely available public database intended as a resource for research on the immune response to SARS-CoV-2. The material from the prospective study consisted of cDNA or gDNA derived from T cells, B-cell-depleted T cells, or PBMCs. Where HLA class I and class II types were available, the types were taken from metadata supplied by the sample provider, not from assay-based typing. The samples were drawn from two sources: the first 160 participants of the ongoing ImmuneRACE study, and 950 to 1,500 subjects contributed by 6 global collaborators. Subjects who had been exposed to COVID-19, were actively infected with it, or had recovered from it provided the deeply sampled blood TCRbeta repertoires that made up the dataset. Nearly every sample came with metadata listing a de-identified subject ID, COVID-19 status, age in years and sex. Beyond this particular receptor, the publication reports: The quantity of clinical and demographic metadata differed by source and by participant and was supplied without curation.

Samples from volunteer blood donors who had recovered from COVID-19 were contributed by a second Seattle source. The collaborating institutions used their own protocols to collect whole blood in K2EDTA tubes. For TCRbeta analysis, collaborators shipped samples as frozen whole blood, isolated PBMCs, or DNA extracted from either of those sample types. TCRbeta CDR3 regions were amplified from genomic DNA using the immunoSEQ Assay, a bias-controlled multiplex PCR. The paper's data handling went like this. The number of nucleated cells in each sample was estimated by amplification of reference gene primers within the assay. To quantify the absolute abundance of each unique TCRbeta CDR3 rearrangement, sequence reads were collapsed and filtered. For each sample, productive Simpson clonality was calculated as the square root of Simpson's diversity index across productive rearrangements. Not all clones reach the TCRdb copy of this immuneACCESS table, which keeps in-frame sequences only. Checked studies attribute under half of the gap to unresolved V genes and leave the rest unexplained. For V, J and clone size, that table is used; D and trimming come from the DNA. The sample profile shows roughly 240,000 clones; 65% to 90% of them were found once. Clones ranked in the top ten supply around 2.4% of the sample.

CDR1 SGHNT and CDR2 YYREEE are derived from the germline V gene (reference sequence). The CDR3 starts with the cysteine, ends with the phenylalanine, and has 12 residues. The sequence is cut down to CDR3 DNA, 36 bases in frame from base 1. The trim is 5 bases for V and 5 bases for J, with a gap of 10 bases between the germline ends. Comment on this clone: What antigen it recognizes has not been identified. No qualities accompany the bases; no much larger clone lies one base away.

This sequence originates from a man between 35 and 55 years old who had recovered from COVID-19. The sequence links TRBV5-4 to TRBJ2-5; the D region possibly corresponds to TRBD2 (5 bases align). Sequences were obtained from peripheral blood. The DNA is as follows: TGTGCCAGCAGAACCGGGGAGGAGACCCAGTACTTC. Its protein is CASRTGEETQYF. Where the CDR3 stops, the reference TRBV5-4 and TRBJ2-5 genes take over; the full variable domain is ETGVTQSPTHLIKTRGQQVTLRCSSQSGHNTVSWYQQALGQGPQFIFQYYREEENGRGNFPPRFSGLQFPNYSSELNVNALELDDSALYLCASRTGEETQYFGPGTRLLVL.